This is a list of T cell receptor beta chains from one sample in a study of T cell repertoires in cytomegalovirus infection. From the reads, TCRdb called clonotypes with MiXCR, one entry per CDR3 protein. The repertoire holds 750,000 to 950,000 distinct CDR3 sequences, with 25% to 30% as singletons. Their target antigens are unknown. This specimen consisted of cultured CD8+ T cells from PBMCs, obtained from culture after CMV antigen stimulation. These receptors all stem from a human donor in good health (CMV status not recorded). Some clones in this sample may be carry-over from other donors' samples. Each CDR3 is given with its conserved first and last residue. The D gene is left open where the match is weak. Some rows have no size entry. The others give once, few or many, or a class for an expanded clone.

v_call	j_call	clone_size	d_call	cdr3_nt	cdr3_aa
TRBV3-1	TRBJ1-1	few	TRBD1	TGTGCCAGCAGCCAAGGTTTGGACAGGGTAAAGGACACTGAAGCTTTCTTT	CASSQGLDRVKDTEAFF
TRBV12-3/TRBV12-4	TRBJ2-3	few	NA	TGTGCCAGCAGTTTCGGCCGATACACAGATACGCAGTATTTT	CASSFGRYTDTQYF
TRBV6-2/TRBV6-3	TRBJ2-2	NA	NA	TGTGCCAGCAGTTACACCGGGACGGAGCCCACCGGGGAGCTGTTTTTT	CASSYTGTEPTGELFF
TRBV20-1	TRBJ2-2	NA	NA	TGCAGTGCTAGGATGAGGATGGGGTCCGGGGAGCTGTTTTTT	CSARMRMGSGELFF
TRBV7-9	TRBJ2-2	NA	NA	TGTGCCAGCAGCTTATACAGGGACGCCGGGGAGCTGTTTTTT	CASSLYRDAGELFF
TRBV6-5	TRBJ1-1	few	NA	TGTGCCAGCAGTATCGACGGATTCACTGAAGCTTTCTTT	CASSIDGFTEAFF
TRBV7-6	TRBJ1-5	few	NA	TGTGCCAGCAGCTCCCCGGACAGTAGCAATCAGCCCCAGCATTTT	CASSSPDSSNQPQHF
TRBV29-1	TRBJ1-1	few	NA	TGCAGCGTTAAGCGAGAGAACACTGAAGCTTTCTTT	CSVKRENTEAFF
TRBV6-6	TRBJ1-2	NA	NA	TGTGCCAGCAGTGCCCCTGGGGGTTTGGATGGCTACACCTTC	CASSAPGGLDGYTF
TRBV5-8	TRBJ2-1	NA	NA	TGTGCCAGCAGCTTAGGGGCCGAGGGTGCTAACTCCTACAATGAGCAGTTCTTC	CASSLGAEGANSYNEQFF
TRBV5-4	TRBJ2-1	few	NA	TGTGCCAGCAGCGGCAGGGGCCCAGACTCCTACAATGAGCAGTTCTTC	CASSGRGPDSYNEQFF
TRBV4-1	TRBJ1-6	NA	NA	TGCGCCAGCAGCCAAGACGTTTACGGCTATAATTCACCCCTCCACTTT	CASSQDVYGYNSPLHF
TRBV7-6	TRBJ1-4	many	NA	TGTGCCAGCAGCTTGGACCCTGCAACTAATGAAAAACTGTTTTTT	CASSLDPATNEKLFF
TRBV6-1	TRBJ1-4	many	NA	TGTGCCAGCAGTGGGTACCAATTTGAAAAACTGTTTTTT	CASSGYQFEKLFF
TRBV6-5	TRBJ1-1	NA	NA	TGTGCCAGCAGTTACTCCCTTGACGGGGGGGGTGAAGCTTTCTTT	CASSYSLDGGGEAFF
TRBV7-8	TRBJ1-4	few	NA	TGTGCCAGCAGTCTTACTTATGCAGGGCAGGGAAATGAAAAACTGTTTTTT	CASSLTYAGQGNEKLFF
TRBV4-3	TRBJ1-1	NA	NA	TGCGCCAGCAGCCAAGATCGGGACTGGAAGAGGGCTTTCTTT	CASSQDRDWKRAFF
TRBV27	TRBJ1-1	NA	TRBD1	TGTGCCAGCGGGCCGCCGGACAGGACCTTCTACACTGAAGCTTTCTTT	CASGPPDRTFYTEAFF
TRBV12-3/TRBV12-4	TRBJ2-5	few	NA	TGTGCCAGCAGTTTACTCCTTGAGACCCAGTACTTC	CASSLLLETQYF
TRBV7-4	TRBJ1-2	NA	NA	TGTGCCAGCAGCCGGGCAGACGAAAGGCATGGCTACACCTTC	CASSRADERHGYTF
TRBV12-3/TRBV12-4	TRBJ1-2	NA	NA	TGTGCCAGCAGTTTAGGAACAGCAAGGGGCTACAACTTC	CASSLGTARGYNF
TRBV6-8	TRBJ1-2	NA	NA	TGTGCCAGCAGTTACCCCGGGACCGACGGCTACACCTTC	CASSYPGTDGYTF
TRBV7-8	TRBJ2-1	once	NA	TGTGCCAGCAACAAAAGTTATGAGCAGTTCTTC	CASNKSYEQFF
TRBV4-3	TRBJ1-4	NA	NA	TGCGCCAGCAGCCAAGAGTCTCTGGGGGGTGAAAAACTGTTTTTT	CASSQESLGGEKLFF
TRBV12-3/TRBV12-4	TRBJ2-5	many	TRBD1	TGTGCCAGCAGTCCATACAGGGGCTCAGAGACCCAGTACTTC	CASSPYRGSETQYF
TRBV7-9	TRBJ1-4	many	NA	TGTGCCAGCAGCCCGGCGGCGCTTCGAGAAAAACTGTTTTTT	CASSPAALREKLFF
TRBV25-1	TRBJ2-1	once	NA	TGTGCCAGCACCGCGGGGCCCAATGAGCAGTTCTTC	CASTAGPNEQFF
TRBV7-9	TRBJ2-4	NA	TRBD2	TGTGCCAGCAGTCTCGGGGGGTCGGATCAGTACTTC	CASSLGGSDQYF
TRBV18	TRBJ2-3	NA	NA	TGTGCCAGCTCATCGAAGGGCACAGATACGCAGTATTTT	CASSSKGTDTQYF
TRBV6-6	TRBJ2-2	NA	TRBD1	TGTGCCAGCACCCATGGGACAGCGAACACCGGGGAGCTGTTTTTT	CASTHGTANTGELFF
TRBV7-2	TRBJ1-4	few	TRBD1	TGTGCCAGCAGCTGGACAGGGGAGGCCTATGGGGAAAAACTGTTTTTT	CASSWTGEAYGEKLFF
TRBV7-6	TRBJ2-1	few	NA	TGTGCCAGCAGCGACGGGACTGAGCAGTTCTTC	CASSDGTEQFF
TRBV19	TRBJ2-7	few	NA	TGTGCCAGTAGTATAGTTTGGCGCCAGGAGCAGTACTTC	CASSIVWRQEQYF
TRBV10-1	TRBJ2-5	once	NA	TGCGCCAGCAGTGAAAAGCAAGAGACCCAGTACTTC	CASSEKQETQYF
TRBV11-2	TRBJ1-4	many	TRBD1	TGTGCCAGCAGCGTGCCGGGACAGTTAGAAAAACTGTTTTTT	CASSVPGQLEKLFF
TRBV24-1	TRBJ1-5	NA	NA	TGTGCCACCAGTTCAGGGGTGTCTCAGCCCCAGCATTTT	CATSSGVSQPQHF
TRBV6-2/TRBV6-3	TRBJ2-1	NA	NA	TGTGCCACCCTCCGAGGAGGAGGCTACAATGAGCAGTTCTTC	CATLRGGGYNEQFF
TRBV7-9	TRBJ2-1	NA	TRBD2	TGTGCCAGCAGCTTAGTAGCGGGGGCGACGAATGAGCAGTTCTTC	CASSLVAGATNEQFF
TRBV25-1	TRBJ2-1	NA	NA	TGTGCCAGCAGTGAAAGGTGGGCCTACAATGAGCAGTTCTTC	CASSERWAYNEQFF
TRBV28	TRBJ2-4	NA	TRBD1	TGTGCCAGCAGTAAAGGACAGGGGGCTTCTGCCAAAAACATTCAGTACTTC	CASSKGQGASAKNIQYF
TRBV28	TRBJ2-2	few	NA	TGTGCCAGCAGCTTTCACAGGAACACCGGGGAGCTGTTTTTT	CASSFHRNTGELFF
TRBV6-1	TRBJ2-2	many	TRBD1	TGTGCCAGCAGATCCACAGGGGGCCGTGGCGGGGAGCTGTTTTTT	CASRSTGGRGGELFF